Listed here are 2 T cell receptor beta chains from one sample, sequenced in a study of T cell repertoires in cytomegalovirus infection. TCRdb passed the reads through MiXCR, listing each CDR3 protein once. Among about 830,000 distinct CDR3 sequences listed, around a third were seen once. The antigens for these receptors are not known. Here the sequenced sample was cultured CD8+ T cells from PBMCs, taken from culture after CMV antigen stimulation. Receptors originate from a human donor in good health (CMV status not recorded). Some clones in this sample may be carry-over from other donors' samples.

The chain combines TRBV4-1 with TRBJ1-1; 7 bases agree with TRBD1. Trimming removed 3 bases from V and 6 bases from J; junction bases left unmatched: 13. This CDR3 spans 16 amino acids. CDR1 is MGHRA and CDR2 is YSYEKL in the germline V gene. The CDR3 bases are TGCGCCAGCAGCCAGGGTTTAACAGGGGCTCCCCCTGAAGCTTTCTTT. It specifies CASSQGLTGAPPEAFF.

The chain couples TRBV5-1 to TRBJ2-1; 8 bases fit TRBD1. The CDR3 sequence is 15 residues long. V gave up 4 bases and J gave up 3 bases; unmatched junction bases: 6. Germline values: CDR1 SGHRS, CDR2 YFSETQ. CDR3: CASSRWTGSYNEQFF. The CDR3 region has the DNA TGCGCCAGCAGCCGTTGGACAGGGAGCTACAATGAGCAGTTCTTC.